These 29 T cell receptor beta chains share one sample of origin, sequenced in a study of T cells in localized non-small cell lung cancer. Here immunoSEQ multiplex PCR was the method, and the copy in TCRdb shows in-frame clones only, minus some. This sample has 78,000 or so clones; 84% occur once, and the top ten carry approximately 2.8%. The starting material was peripheral blood, obtained before any cancer treatment. These TCRs come from a man between 40 and 69 years old with stage I lung adenocarcinoma.

This clone was counted between two and nine times. The gene calls are TRBV5-1 and TRBJ2-1; 9 nucleotides align to TRBD1. Trimming at V came to 5 bases and at J to 9 bases, leaving 21 bases not matched to a gene. The germline gives CDR1 SGHRS, CDR2 YFSETQ. This CDR3 has 18 amino acids. The CDR3 coding sequence is TGCGCCAGCAGGGCACGGGACAGGGTTTTAATAGGGTCCACTGAGCAGTTCTTC. Translation gives CASRARDRVLIGSTEQFF.

The rearrangement uses TRBV5-5 and TRBJ1-2; D is uncertain. V was shortened by 2 bases and J by 6 bases, with 5 bases between the two germline ends. The CDR3 is made up of 11 amino acids. CDR1 is SGHKS and CDR2 is YYEKEE in the germline V gene (reference sequence). CDR3 sequence: CASSFEDGYTF. CDR3 coding DNA: TGTGCCAGCAGCTTTGAAGATGGCTACACCTTC.

This clone turned up a few times. The chain carries TRBV2 and TRBJ1-4, with D possibly TRBD1 on 6 matching bases. The length of the CDR3 is 15 residues. The ends were cut back, 6 bases at V and 2 bases at J, with 13 bases in the middle. Germline values: CDR1 SNHLY, CDR2 FYNNEI. In nucleotides, the CDR3 is TGTGCCAGCAGAGAGACAGGAGCGACTAATGAAAAACTGTTTTTT. It yields the protein CASRETGATNEKLFF.

V and J are TRBV9 and TRBJ2-3; tentatively, D is TRBD1 or TRBD2 (6 bases each). The CDR3 has 17 amino acids. The germline CDR1 and CDR2 sequences are SGDLS and YYNGEE. The V end lost 5 bases, the J end lost 1 base, and 20 bases lay between the germline ends. The CDR3 region is CASSDVGGEIGTDTQYF. In DNA, the CDR3 is TGTGCCAGCAGTGATGTCGGGGGCGAGATTGGCACAGATACGCAGTATTTT.

The rearrangement uses TRBV5-1 and TRBJ2-5; D assignment may be TRBD1 or TRBD2 (7 bases each). Trimming removed 2 bases from V and 1 base from J, with 15 bases in between. The CDR3 loop spans 16 amino acids. Per the germline V gene, CDR1 is SGHRS and CDR2 is YFSETQ. CDR3 nucleotides: TGCGCCAGCAGCTTTCCGGCAGGGGGGGTCCAAGAGACCCAGTACTTC. Translation: CASSFPAGGVQETQYF.

The gene calls are TRBV11-2 and TRBJ2-4; D is unresolved. Germline lookup yields CDR1 SGHAT and CDR2 FQNNGV. This CDR3 has 16 amino acids. V lost 2 bases and J 1 base, leaving 12 bases between the germline ends. DNA for the CDR3: TGTGCCAGCAGCTTATCGGTCGGGCCGGCCAAAAACATTCAGTACTTC. Encoded protein: CASSLSVGPAKNIQYF.

The V call is TRBV6-6, the J call TRBJ1-1; tentatively, D is TRBD1 (5 bases). This CDR3 is 12 amino acids long. Germline-derived CDR1 and CDR2 are MNHNY and SVGAGI (reference sequence). Trimming pared 5 bases from V and 3 bases from J, leaving 7 bases between. CDR3 region: CASSKQDTEAFF. CDR3 bases: TGTGCCAGCAGTAAACAGGACACTGAAGCTTTCTTT.

The chain employs TRBV6-5 and TRBJ2-6; D is unresolved. V was shortened by 0 bases and J by 2 bases, with 5 bases between the two germline ends. CDR3 length equals 15 residues. In germline, CDR1 is MNHEY, CDR2 SVGAGI. CDR3 coding DNA: TGTGCCAGCAGTTACTCAGAGGCTGGGGCCAACGTCCTGACTTTC. Its translation: CASSYSEAGANVLTF.

V gene TRBV5-4 combines with J gene TRBJ2-6, with D uncertain. The CDR3 runs 13 residues. V was shortened by 10 bases and J by 0 bases, with 8 bases between the two germline ends. Germline V gene data show CDR1 as SGHNT and CDR2 as YYREEE (reference sequence). For the CDR3, the DNA is TGTGCCGGACGTAGCTCTGGGGCCAACGTCCTGACTTTC. Amino acid sequence: CAGRSSGANVLTF.

The chain is built from TRBV19 and TRBJ2-3; 11 bases fit TRBD2. The CDR3 consists of 15 residues. CDR1 is LNHDA and CDR2 is SQIVND in the germline V gene (reference sequence). Trimming at V came to 6 bases and at J to 6 bases, leaving 8 bases not matched to a gene. DNA for the CDR3: TGTGCCAGTAGCCTTACTAGCGGGAGTATGGATACGCAGTATTTT. Translated: CASSLTSGSMDTQYF. The full variable domain, with the rest looked up from reference TRBV19 and TRBJ2-3, is DGGITQSPKYLFRKEGQNVTLSCEQNLNHDAMYWYRQDPGQGLRLIYYSQIVNDFQKGDIAEGYSVSREKKESFPLTVTSAQKNPTAFYLCASSLTSGSMDTQYFGPGTRLTVL.

Written as DNA, the CDR3 is TGCGCCAGCAGCTACACACGGACGGGATACTATGGCTACACCTTC. Protein: CASSYTRTGYYGYTF. The chain is built from TRBV4-3 and TRBJ1-2; D uncertain. Deletions cut 5 bases from V and 3 bases from J, with 16 bases between. Germline CDR1 is LGHNA and CDR2 is YSLEER. This CDR3 contains 15 residues.

The chain carries TRBV27 and TRBJ1-5, with TRBD1 identical over 9 bases. CDR1 is MNHEY and CDR2 is SMNVEV in the germline V gene (reference sequence). The ends lost 5 bases at V and 2 bases at J; junction bases unmatched: 7. The CDR3 loop spans 16 amino acids. Written as DNA, the CDR3 is TGTGCCAGCAGTCCGCAACAGGGGGCTGGCAATCAGCCCCAGCATTTT. Translation: CASSPQQGAGNQPQHF.

The V call is TRBV29-1, the J call TRBJ2-1; weak D call: TRBD1 (5 bases). V shed 6 bases and J shed 4 bases, with 13 bases lying between them. CDR1 is SQVTM and CDR2 is ANQGSEA in the germline V gene. The CDR3 extends over 13 amino acids. The DNA of the CDR3 is TGCAGCGTCGGACATACTGGGTACAATGAGCAGTTCTTC. This encodes CSVGHTGYNEQFF.

This clone was counted a few times. This chain connects TRBV5-6 to TRBJ2-7, with D perhaps assigned TRBD1 or TRBD2 (5 bases each). Trimming took 4 bases from V and 3 from J, leaving 14 bases between them. This CDR3 comprises 14 residues. Germline CDR1 SGHDT, CDR2 YYEEEE. CDR3 nucleotide sequence: TGTGCCAGCAGCAGGGACCTAAACAACTACGAGCAGTACTTC. Protein: CASSRDLNNYEQYF.

V is TRBV7-9 and J is TRBJ1-2; D may be TRBD1 (5 bases). The CDR3 totals 15 residues. Germline CDR1 and CDR2: SEHNR and FQNEAQ (reference sequence). The V end was cut by 5 bases, the J end by 0 bases, with 13 bases between. The CDR3, as DNA: TGTGCCAGCAGCCTAGATTCGACAGCTAACTATGGCTACACCTTC. Translation gives CASSLDSTANYGYTF.

This clone was found once. This chain links TRBV25-1 with TRBJ1-3; no clear D. The CDR3 totals 13 residues. V lost 6 bases and J 2 bases, leaving 8 bases between the germline ends. Germline assignment: CDR1 MGHDK and CDR2 SYGVNS. CDR3 nucleotide sequence: TGTGCCAGCAGCCTAGGGACTGGAAACACCATATATTTT. Its translation: CASSLGTGNTIYF.

A few counts support this clone. This chain uses TRBV6-5 with TRBJ2-3, with 8 bases fitting TRBD1. Per the germline V gene, CDR1 is MNHEY and CDR2 is SVGAGI. This CDR3 has 15 residues. V lost 6 bases and J lost 4; bases outside the gene matches: 9. CDR3 sequence: CASRVTGGGADTQYF. The CDR3 DNA reads TGTGCCAGCAGAGTAACAGGGGGAGGAGCAGATACGCAGTATTTT.

The chain joins TRBV7-8 to TRBJ2-7; no clear D. From germline, CDR1 is SGHVS and CDR2 FQNEAQ. The CDR3 has 15 amino acids. With 5 bases removed from V and 4 bases from J, the gap between germline ends came to 18 bases. The CDR3 region has the DNA TGTGCCAGCAGCATACGGAGTGGAAACGTGTACGAGCAGTACTTC. It yields the protein CASSIRSGNVYEQYF.

The chain is built from TRBV4-1 and TRBJ2-5, with 11 bases lining up with TRBD2. Trimming took 5 bases from V and 1 from J; bases not matched to a gene: 3. CDR1 is MGHRA, CDR2 YSYEKL, per germline. The CDR3 is made up of 15 amino acids. This chain's CDR3 is CASSRLAGTQETQYF. In DNA, the CDR3 is TGCGCCAGCAGCAGACTAGCGGGGACCCAAGAGACCCAGTACTTC.

V and J are TRBV2 and TRBJ2-2; 7 nucleotides align to TRBD1. With V trimmed by 5 bases and J by 6 bases, 6 bases remained unmatched. Germline loops: CDR1 SNHLY, CDR2 FYNNEI. CDR3 length: 14 residues. The CDR3 region is CASSFDREAGELFF. The CDR3 nucleotides are TGTGCCAGCAGTTTCGACAGGGAAGCCGGGGAGCTGTTTTTT.

The DNA for the CDR3 is TGTGCCAGCAGTTACCTGACAGGGAGGGGGAGGCAGCAGTACTTC. Protein: CASSYLTGRGRQQYF. The rearrangement uses TRBV6-6 and TRBJ2-7; D is tentatively TRBD1 or TRBD2 (7 bases each). The CDR3 is made up of 15 amino acids. V was clipped by 2 bases and J by 8 bases, with 19 bases between them. Germline CDR1 and CDR2: MNHNY and SVGAGI (reference sequence).

V usage is TRBV7-9 and J usage is TRBJ1-2; 9 bases agree with TRBD1. The CDR3 runs 15 residues. J was trimmed by 7 bases and V by 3 bases; bases with no gene match: 9. The germline V gene encodes CDR1 SEHNR and CDR2 FQNEAQ (reference sequence). CDR3 nucleotide sequence: TGTGCCAGCAGCTTCAAGGACAGGGGAGGAGGTGGCTACACCTTC. Its protein is CASSFKDRGGGGYTF.

The rearrangement joins TRBV18 to TRBJ1-5; a weak D match, TRBD1 (5 bases). Germline assignment: CDR1 KGHSH and CDR2 LQKENI. The CDR3 extends over 16 amino acids. Between the trimmed V and J ends, which lost 1 base and 4 bases, there was a span of 14 bases. The CDR3 is CASSPQGPGGNQPQHF. The DNA of the CDR3 is TGTGCCAGCTCACCACAGGGACCTGGAGGAAATCAGCCCCAGCATTTT.

This sequence joins TRBV7-6 and TRBJ1-1; tentative D call: TRBD1 (6 bases). V shed 5 bases and J shed 5 bases, with 15 bases lying between them. The germline V gene encodes CDR1 SGHVS and CDR2 FNYEAQ. The CDR3 has 14 residues. For the CDR3, the DNA is TGTGCCAGCAGCGGGACGACAGGCGGGACTGAAGCTTTCTTT. The encoded protein is CASSGTTGGTEAFF.

With respect to this clone: This clone may be a read error of a much larger clone one base away. The rearrangement uses TRBV6-5 and TRBJ1-1; no reliable D call. Germline CDR1 reads MNHEY; CDR2 reads SVGAGI. This CDR3 contains 13 residues. Trimming pared 6 bases from V and 0 bases from J, leaving 8 bases between. CDR3 DNA: TGTGCCAGCAGCTACAGCCTGAACACTGAAGCTTTCTTT. It yields the protein CASSYSLNTEAFF.

The chain links TRBV10-3 to TRBJ2-5, with a possible D match to TRBD2 (6 bases). Trimming took 4 bases from V and 7 from J, leaving 13 bases between them. Germline-derived CDR1 and CDR2 are ENHRY and SYGVKD. The CDR3 runs to 13 residues. The CDR3 sequence is CAISAGDRGTQYF. The DNA of the CDR3 is TGTGCCATCAGTGCGGGGGACCGGGGGACCCAGTACTTC.

The V call is TRBV5-1, the J call TRBJ2-7; D gene unclear. Germline CDR1 and CDR2: SGHRS and YFSETQ. Trimming removed 2 bases at V and 5 bases at J, with 8 bases between. This CDR3 has 12 amino acids. The CDR3 is CASSFGEHEQYF. DNA for the CDR3: TGCGCCAGCAGCTTCGGAGAGCACGAGCAGTACTTC.

The V call is TRBV30, the J call TRBJ1-1; D is unresolved. V was cut by 1 base and J by 0 bases, with 6 bases left in between. Germline CDR1 and CDR2: GTSNPN and SVGIG (reference sequence). CDR3 size: 13 residues. In nucleotides, the CDR3 is TGTGCCTGGAGTGAACAGCTGAACACTGAAGCTTTCTTT. Amino acids: CAWSEQLNTEAFF.

The rearrangement uses TRBV19 and TRBJ2-3; D possibly uses TRBD1 or TRBD2 (5 bases each). There are 15 residues in the CDR3. With 3 bases removed from V and 0 bases from J, the gap between germline ends came to 10 bases. CDR1 LNHDA and CDR2 SQIVND come from the germline V gene (reference sequence). CDR3 amino acids: CASSMGVTSTDTQYF. As DNA, the CDR3 is TGTGCCAGTAGTATGGGGGTAACTAGCACAGATACGCAGTATTTT.